This T cell receptor (beta chain) appears in the sequencing data of a study of identical twins. MiXCR was run by TCRdb on the 5' RACE reads, yielding one entry per CDR3 protein. The repertoire includes about 530,000 distinct CDR3 sequences, 20% to 25% of them detected once, and around 0.5% sits in the top ten. These sequences were also reported in another study, on yellow fever vaccine responses in identical twins.

Sequenced: CD4+ T cells sorted from blood. This receptor was obtained from a woman aged 18-35 years in good health.

The CDR3 nucleotides read TGCAGCGTTGGTTCGACTAGCGGATACTCCTACAATGAGCAGTTCTTC. Amino acids: CSVGSTSGYSYNEQFF. This chain joins TRBV29-1 and TRBJ2-1, with 9 bases fitting TRBD2. Germline CDR1 and CDR2: SQVTM and ANQGSEA. The CDR3 length is 16 residues. V lost 4 bases and J lost 0; bases outside the gene matches: 7.